This TCR beta chain was captured by sequencing in a study of OX40 agonist ivuxolimab in advanced cancers. The overall study: The mean age was approximately 60 years, ranging from 23 to 79, with around four fifths of participants male.

Measured with immunoSEQ multiplex PCR; TCRdb has only the in-frame clones, and not every one. This sample has fewer than 55,000 clones; approximately 87% occur once, and the top ten carry roughly 1.8%. The CDR3 has 13 amino acids. Germline lookup yields CDR1 WSHSY and CDR2 SAAADI. The V gene lost 4 bases and the J gene lost 0 bases, with 7 bases spanning the gap. The clonotype was recovered from an adult with an advanced solid tumor such as melanoma, head and neck, liver or kidney cancer. V gene TRBV10-2 combines with J gene TRBJ2-7, with D unresolved. This sample comprised CD4+ or CD8+ T cells sorted from blood, obtained in a trial of the OX40 agonist ivuxolimab. CDR3 loop: CASSVSPSYEQYF. In DNA, the CDR3 is TGCGCCAGCAGTGTAAGTCCCTCCTACGAGCAGTACTTC.